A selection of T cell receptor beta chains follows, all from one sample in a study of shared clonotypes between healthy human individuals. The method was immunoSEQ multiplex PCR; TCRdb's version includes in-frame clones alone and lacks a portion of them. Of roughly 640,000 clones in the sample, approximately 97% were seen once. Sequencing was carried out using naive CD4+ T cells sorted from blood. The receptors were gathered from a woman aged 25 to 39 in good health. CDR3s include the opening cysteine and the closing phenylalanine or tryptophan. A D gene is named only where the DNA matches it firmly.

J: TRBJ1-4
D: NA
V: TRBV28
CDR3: CASHSGNEKLFF
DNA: TGTGCCAGTCACTCGGGTAATGAAAAACTGTTTTTT

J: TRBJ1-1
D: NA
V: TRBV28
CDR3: CASTPVRVGTEAFF
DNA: TGTGCCAGCACCCCGGTCCGAGTCGGCACTGAAGCTTTCTTT

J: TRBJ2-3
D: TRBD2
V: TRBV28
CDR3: CASSLAVSSGSTDTQYF
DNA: TGTGCCAGCAGTTTGGCGGTCTCTAGCGGGAGCACAGATACGCAGTATTTT

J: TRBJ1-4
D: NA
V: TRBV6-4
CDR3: CAPGRVGEVEKLFF
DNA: TGTGCCCCCGGGAGGGTAGGAGAAGTTGAAAAACTGTTTTTT

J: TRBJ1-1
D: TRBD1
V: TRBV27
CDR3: CASSLNPPGQGVMNTEAFF
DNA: TGTGCCAGCAGTTTAAACCCGCCGGGACAGGGGGTTATGAACACTGAAGCTTTCTTT

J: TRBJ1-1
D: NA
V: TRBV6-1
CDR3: CASRGGEAFF
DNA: TGTGCCAGCCGGGGGGGTGAAGCTTTCTTT

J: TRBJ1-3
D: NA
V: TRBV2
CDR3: CASSVLQGSGNTIYF
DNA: TGTGCCAGCAGTGTCCTTCAGGGGTCTGGAAACACCATATATTTT

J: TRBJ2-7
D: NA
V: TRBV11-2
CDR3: CASSVTQRQGLSYEQYF
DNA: TGTGCCAGCAGCGTAACCCAGCGCCAGGGATTGTCCTACGAGCAGTACTTC

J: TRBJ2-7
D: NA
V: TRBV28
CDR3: CASSLRTGEQYF
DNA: TGTGCCAGCAGTCTACGGACTGGCGAGCAGTACTTC

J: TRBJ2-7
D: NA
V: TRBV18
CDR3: CASSASGSQTYEQYF
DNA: TGTGCCAGCTCAGCGTCCGGGTCTCAAACCTACGAGCAGTACTTC

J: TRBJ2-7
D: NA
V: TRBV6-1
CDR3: CASSGGYAYEQYF
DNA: TGTGCCAGCAGTGGGGGCTACGCCTACGAGCAGTACTTC

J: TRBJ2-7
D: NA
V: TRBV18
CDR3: CASSPRNSYEQYF
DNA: TGTGCCAGCTCACCCCGTAACTCCTACGAGCAGTACTTC

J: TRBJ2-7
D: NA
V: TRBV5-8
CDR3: CASSLARGYEQYF
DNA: TGTGCCAGCAGCTTGGCCCGCGGCTACGAGCAGTACTTC

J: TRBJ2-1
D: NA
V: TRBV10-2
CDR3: CASSRNNEQFF
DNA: TGCGCCAGCAGCCGCAACAATGAGCAGTTCTTC

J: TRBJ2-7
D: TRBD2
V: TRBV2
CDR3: CASSESSGNSEQYF
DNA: TGTGCCAGCAGTGAGTCTAGCGGGAATTCCGAGCAGTACTTC

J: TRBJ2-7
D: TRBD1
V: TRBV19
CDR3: CASSTTTGVIFEQYF
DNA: TGTGCCAGTAGTACGACGACAGGGGTCATCTTCGAGCAGTACTTC

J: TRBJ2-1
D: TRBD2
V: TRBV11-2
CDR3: CASSLVGTSGYNEQFF
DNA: TGTGCCAGCAGCTTAGTTGGGACTAGCGGTTACAATGAGCAGTTCTTC